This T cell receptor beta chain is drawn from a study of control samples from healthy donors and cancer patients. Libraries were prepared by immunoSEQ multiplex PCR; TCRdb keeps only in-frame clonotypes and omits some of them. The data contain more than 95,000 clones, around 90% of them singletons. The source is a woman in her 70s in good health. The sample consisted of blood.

CDR3 DNA: TGTGCCAGCAGCTTAGAGATAGATACGCAGTATTTT. Translation gives CASSLEIDTQYF. The rearrangement uses TRBV11-2 and TRBJ2-3; D is unclear. Germline assignment: CDR1 SGHAT and CDR2 FQNNGV. V was cut by 0 bases and J by 5 bases, with 3 bases left in between. The CDR3 is 12 residues long.